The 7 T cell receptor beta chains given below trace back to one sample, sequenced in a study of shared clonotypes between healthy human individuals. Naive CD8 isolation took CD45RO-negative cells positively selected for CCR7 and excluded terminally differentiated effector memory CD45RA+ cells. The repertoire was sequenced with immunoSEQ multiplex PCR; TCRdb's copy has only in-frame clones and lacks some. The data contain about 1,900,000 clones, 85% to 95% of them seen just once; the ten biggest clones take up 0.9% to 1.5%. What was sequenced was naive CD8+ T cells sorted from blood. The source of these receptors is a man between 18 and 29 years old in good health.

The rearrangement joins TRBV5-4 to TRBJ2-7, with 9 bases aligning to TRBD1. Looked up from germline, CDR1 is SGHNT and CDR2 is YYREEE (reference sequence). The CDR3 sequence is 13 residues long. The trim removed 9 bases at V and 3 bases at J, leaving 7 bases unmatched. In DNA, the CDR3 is TGTGCCACTCAACAGGGGGCAAGCTACGAGCAGTACTTC. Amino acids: CATQQGASYEQYF.

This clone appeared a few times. The CDR3 sequence is CASSPHQETQYF. The CDR3 region has the DNA TGTGCCAGCTCACCACACCAAGAGACCCAGTACTTC. This sequence joins TRBV18 and TRBJ2-5, with unresolved D. CDR1 KGHSH and CDR2 LQKENI come from the germline V gene. Trimming stripped 1 base from V and 0 bases from J, with 0 bases between. There are 12 residues in the CDR3.

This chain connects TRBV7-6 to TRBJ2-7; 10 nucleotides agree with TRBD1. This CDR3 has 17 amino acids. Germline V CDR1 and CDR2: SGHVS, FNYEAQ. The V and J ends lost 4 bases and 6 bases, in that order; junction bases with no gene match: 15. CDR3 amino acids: CASSSSVDRGPLGEQYF. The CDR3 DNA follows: TGTGCCAGCAGCTCTAGCGTTGACAGGGGGCCCTTGGGCGAGCAGTACTTC.

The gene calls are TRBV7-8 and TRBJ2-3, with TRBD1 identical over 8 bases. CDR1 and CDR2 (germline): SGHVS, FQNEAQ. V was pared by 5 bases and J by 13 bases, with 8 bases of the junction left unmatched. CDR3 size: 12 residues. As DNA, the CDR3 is TGTGCCAGCAGCCTCCCCGGGACAGGAGAGTATTTT. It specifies CASSLPGTGEYF. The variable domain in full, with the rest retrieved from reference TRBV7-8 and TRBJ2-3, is GAGVSQSPRYKVAKRGQDVALRCDPISGHVSLFWYQQALGQGPEFLTYFQNEAQLDKSGLPSDRFFAERPEGSVSTLKIQRTQQEDSAVYLCASSLPGTGEYFGPGTRLTVL.

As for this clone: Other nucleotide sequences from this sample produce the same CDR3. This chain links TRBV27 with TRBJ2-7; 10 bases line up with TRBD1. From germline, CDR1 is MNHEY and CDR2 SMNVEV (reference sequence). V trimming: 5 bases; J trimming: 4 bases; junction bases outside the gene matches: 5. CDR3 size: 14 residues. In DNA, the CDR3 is TGTGCCAGCAGTCCGACAGGGGGCGTTTACGAGCAGTACTTC. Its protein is CASSPTGGVYEQYF.

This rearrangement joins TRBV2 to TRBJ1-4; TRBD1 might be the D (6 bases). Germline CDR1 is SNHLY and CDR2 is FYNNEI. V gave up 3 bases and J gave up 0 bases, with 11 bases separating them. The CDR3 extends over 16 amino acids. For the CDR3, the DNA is TGTGCCAGCAGTGAGGACAGCGACACAACTAATGAAAAACTGTTTTTT. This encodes CASSEDSDTTNEKLFF.

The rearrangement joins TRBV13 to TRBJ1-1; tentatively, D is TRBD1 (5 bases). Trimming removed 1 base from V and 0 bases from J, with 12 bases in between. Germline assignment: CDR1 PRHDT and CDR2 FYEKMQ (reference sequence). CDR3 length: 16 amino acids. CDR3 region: CASSLDPTAMNTEAFF. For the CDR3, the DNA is TGTGCCAGCAGCTTAGATCCGACAGCTATGAACACTGAAGCTTTCTTT.